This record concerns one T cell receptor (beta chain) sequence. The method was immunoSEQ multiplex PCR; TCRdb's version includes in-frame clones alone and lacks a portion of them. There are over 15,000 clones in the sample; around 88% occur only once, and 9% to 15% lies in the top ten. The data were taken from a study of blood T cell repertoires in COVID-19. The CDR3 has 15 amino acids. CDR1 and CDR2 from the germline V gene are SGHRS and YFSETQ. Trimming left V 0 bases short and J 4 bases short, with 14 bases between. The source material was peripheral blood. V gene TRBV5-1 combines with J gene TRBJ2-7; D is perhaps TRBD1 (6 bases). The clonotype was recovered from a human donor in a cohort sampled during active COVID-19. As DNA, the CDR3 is TGCGCCAGCAGCTTGGGCTCCTTCCAGGGGTACGAGCAGTACTTC. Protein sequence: CASSLGSFQGYEQYF.